This entry concerns a single T cell receptor (beta chain). Its antigen is not known. This sample was included in a study of PD-1 blockade in classical Hodgkin lymphoma. Clones were read by immunoSEQ multiplex PCR, and TCRdb kept only the in-frame ones, dropping some. This sample has about 40,000 clones, with about 90% found just once. Following autologous stem cell transplantation, relapse occurred in every patient, and exposure to brentuximab vedotin varied. Study conclusions and caveats: Newly diagnosed patients had diversity similar to the baseline diversity of complete responders.

There are 15 residues in the CDR3. Trimming cost V 0 bases and J 3 bases, with 9 bases left between them. Per germline, CDR1 LNHNV and CDR2 YYDKDF (reference sequence). Material: peripheral blood mononuclear cells (PBMCs), obtained at baseline. The V and J genes are TRBV15 and TRBJ1-5; D not certain. The TCR originated in a human donor with classical Hodgkin lymphoma. CDR3 residues: CATSRERTFNQPQHF. In DNA, the CDR3 is TGTGCCACCAGCAGAGAACGGACTTTCAATCAGCCCCAGCATTTT.